Below, 32 T cell receptor beta chains from the same sample are listed, as sequenced in a study of T-cell memory formation after mild COVID-19. TCRdb redid the calling of the 5' RACE reads with MiXCR, one entry per CDR3 protein. The sample records tens of thousands of distinct CDR3 sequences, roughly 7.5% being singletons. The specimen sequenced was PBMCs or a T cell subset sorted from them (not recorded which). These receptors all stem from a man aged 18 to 35 who had mild COVID-19 (a few samples of this study predate the infection). Cell type and time point are not known.

This clonotype was picked up many times. The chain couples TRBV3-1 to TRBJ1-5; the D is unclear. The CDR3 runs to 14 residues. Germline V CDR1 and CDR2: LGHDT, YNNKEL (reference sequence). With 1 base removed from V and 6 bases from J, the gap between germline ends came to 10 bases. The chain's CDR3 is CASSQGLMGQPQHF. DNA of the CDR3: TGTGCCAGCAGCCAAGGTCTGATGGGTCAGCCCCAGCATTTT.

J is TRBJ2-4 and V is TRBV4-3; D is perhaps TRBD1 (6 bases). Trimming removed 4 bases at V and 8 bases at J, with 18 bases between. Germline V gene data show CDR1 as LGHNA and CDR2 as YSLEER. The CDR3 is 15 residues long. The CDR3 loop reads CASSRDYRVGDIQYF. For the CDR3, the DNA is TGCGCCAGCAGCCGAGATTACAGGGTGGGGGACATTCAGTACTTC.

This clonotype was counted many times. The V and J genes are TRBV2 and TRBJ1-4; no reliable D call. Germline V gene lookup returns CDR1 SNHLY and CDR2 FYNNEI. The CDR3 is 12 residues long. V was pared by 7 bases and J by 4 bases, with 7 bases between. CDR3 nucleotides: TGTGCCAGCAATAGGGTTAATGAAAAACTGTTTTTT. Translation gives CASNRVNEKLFF.

The sample holds many counts of this clonotype. The rearrangement uses TRBV5-4 and TRBJ1-2; 9 bases are a match to TRBD1. CDR3 size: 16 residues. The V segment lost 3 bases and the J segment 0 bases; nucleotides outside the gene matches: 6. The V gene's germline CDR1 is SGHNT and CDR2 YYREEE (reference sequence). CDR3 protein: CASSSVGQGANYGYTF. The CDR3 DNA sequence: TGTGCCAGCAGCTCGGTGGGACAGGGTGCTAACTATGGCTACACCTTC.

V usage is TRBV7-2 and J usage is TRBJ1-3; 10 positions agree with TRBD1. V shed 5 bases and J 1 base; nucleotides not matched to a gene: 14. The CDR3 has 19 residues. Germline V gene lookup returns CDR1 SGHTA and CDR2 FQGNSA. The CDR3 region is CASSLWTGGLLLSGNTIYF. The CDR3 DNA reads as TGTGCCAGCAGCCTCTGGACAGGGGGTCTCCTCCTTTCTGGAAACACCATATATTTT.

Comment on this clonotype: One base away lies a much larger clone, so this may be a sequencing read error. The genes are TRBV29-1 and TRBJ1-2, with 8 bases identical to TRBD1. CDR1 and CDR2 (germline): SQVTM, ANQGSEA. Trimming removed 7 bases from V and 6 bases from J; junction bases left unmatched: 10. This CDR3 is 13 amino acids long. This chain's CDR3 is CSGKFGQGDGYTF. The CDR3 DNA is TGCAGCGGAAAATTCGGACAGGGCGATGGCTACACCTTC.

This clonotype showed up many times. This chain joins TRBV5-1 and TRBJ2-1; TRBD2 aligns across 13 bases. Germline V gives CDR1 SGHRS, CDR2 YFSETQ. The CDR3 length is 16 residues. Trimming removed 0 bases from V and 6 bases from J; junction bases left unmatched: 3. The chain's CDR3 is CASSLAGLAGFNEQFF. The CDR3 DNA reads TGCGCCAGCAGCTTGGCGGGACTAGCGGGGTTCAATGAGCAGTTCTTC.

This clonotype was counted many times. V is TRBV10-2 and J is TRBJ2-2; 9 bases are a match to TRBD2. The CDR3 is 16 amino acids. Unmatched junction bases numbered 5, after V lost 3 bases and J lost 3 bases. Germline CDR1 is WSHSY and CDR2 is SAAADI. This chain's CDR3 is CASSDGGLAYTGELFF. CDR3 DNA sequence: TGCGCCAGCAGTGACGGGGGACTAGCCTACACCGGGGAGCTGTTTTTT.

This clonotype was picked up many times. V and J are TRBV7-2 and TRBJ1-2; tentative D call: TRBD1 (5 bases). CDR1 and CDR2 (germline): SGHTA, FQGNSA. Trimming took 5 bases from V and 4 from J, leaving 8 bases between them. The CDR3 is 12 residues long. In nucleotides, the CDR3 is TGTGCCAGCAGCCCGGACACCTATGGCTACACCTTC. It codes for CASSPDTYGYTF.

This clonotype has a count of ten or more. This chain connects TRBV4-3 to TRBJ1-1; D not resolved. Germline loops: CDR1 LGHNA, CDR2 YSLEER. This CDR3 region has 15 residues. V was cut by 4 bases and J by 0 bases, with 12 bases left in between. This CDR3 is CASSRAYEMNTEAFF. In DNA, the CDR3 is TGCGCCAGCAGCCGGGCCTATGAGATGAACACTGAAGCTTTCTTT.

There are a few counts of this clonotype. The rearrangement joins TRBV6-5 to TRBJ1-5; TRBD1 aligns across 9 bases. Germline V lookup: CDR1 MNHEY, CDR2 SVGAGI. The CDR3 covers 15 residues. J was trimmed by 6 bases and V by 5 bases; bases with no gene match: 8. The CDR3 DNA reads as TGTGCCAGCAGTACCTCGACAGGGGGTGGTCAGCCCCAGCATTTT. This translates into CASSTSTGGGQPQHF.

In this sample, this clonotype turned up many times. The rearrangement uses TRBV4-2 and TRBJ2-7, with no clear D. CDR3 length: 16 amino acids. Germline values: CDR1 LGHNA, CDR2 YNFKEQ. The V end lost 0 bases, the J end lost 2 bases, and 14 bases lay between the germline ends. The CDR3 nucleotides are TGTGCCAGCAGCCAAGATCTTCAGTCTAGGACCTACGAGCAGTACTTC. Protein product: CASSQDLQSRTYEQYF.

By share, this clonotype counts as medium-sized. The chain is built from TRBV7-8 and TRBJ2-3; 10 positions match TRBD2. Germline CDR1 SGHVS, CDR2 FQNEAQ. Trimming cost V 5 bases and J 6 bases; bases outside gene matches: 8. The CDR3 loop spans 15 amino acids. CDR3 amino acids: CASSPQRGGRDTQYF. The CDR3 coding sequence is TGTGCCAGCAGCCCCCAGCGGGGGGGCCGTGATACGCAGTATTTT.

Many counts were recorded for this clonotype. The chain employs TRBV6-6 and TRBJ2-7; D is possibly TRBD2 (7 bases). Per the germline V gene, CDR1 is MNHNY and CDR2 is SVGAGI (reference sequence). This CDR3 is 15 amino acids long. The V end lost 8 bases, the J end lost 3 bases, and 20 bases lay between the germline ends. The CDR3 coding sequence is TGTGCCAGCGGCGCGACGGGGGGCTCGTTCTACGAGCAGTACTTC. Amino acids: CASGATGGSFYEQYF.

Many counts were recorded for this clonotype. The chain links TRBV28 to TRBJ2-7; tentatively, D is TRBD1 (6 bases). The CDR3 extends over 16 amino acids. Germline-derived CDR1 and CDR2 are MDHEN and SYDVKM. V lost 1 base to trimming and J lost 5 bases, with 18 bases between them. The CDR3 reads CASSLLGHWGENEQYV. DNA of the CDR3: TGTGCCAGCAGTTTATTGGGACATTGGGGAGAGAACGAGCAGTACGTC.

In its sample, this clonotype was seen many times. The rearrangement links TRBV29-1 to TRBJ2-3; D assignment may be TRBD1 or TRBD2 (5 bases each). In germline, CDR1 is SQVTM, CDR2 ANQGSEA. This CDR3 has 10 residues. Trimming shortened V by 6 bases and J by 5 bases, and 6 bases separated the two germline ends. The CDR3, as DNA: TGCAGCGTGGGGGAAGATACGCAGTATTTT. Translated, it gives CSVGEDTQYF.

This clonotype was observed many times. The chain carries TRBV20-1 and TRBJ1-5; D is perhaps TRBD1 (5 bases). CDR1 and CDR2 from the germline V gene are DFQATT and SNEGSKA (reference sequence). The germline V and J ends were trimmed by 7 bases and 2 bases, with 9 bases remaining between them. This CDR3 has 12 amino acids. CDR3 DNA: TGCAGTGGGGAAGGGGGCAATCAGCCCCAGCATTTT. Amino acid sequence: CSGEGGNQPQHF.

The J gene is TRBJ1-1, the V gene TRBV3-1; D gene uncertain. The V and J ends lost 4 bases and 3 bases respectively, with 9 bases between them. The CDR3 spans 13 residues. CDR1 is LGHDT, CDR2 YNNKEL, per germline (reference sequence). The CDR3 reads CASSRNDDTEAFF. The CDR3 DNA follows: TGTGCCAGCAGCCGGAATGATGACACTGAAGCTTTCTTT.

This clonotype was seen repeatedly, ten times or more. This sequence joins TRBV15 and TRBJ2-3; the match to TRBD2 covers 8 bases. Germline-derived CDR1 and CDR2 are LNHNV and YYDKDF (reference sequence). After removal of 1 base from V and 2 bases from J, the junction contained 8 bases not matched to a gene. This CDR3 has 17 amino acids. CDR3 coding DNA: TGTGCCACCAGCAGAGTACGGGGGGGACGTCCCACAGATACGCAGTATTTT. It translates to CATSRVRGGRPTDTQYF. Full variable domain (outside the CDR3, taken from reference TRBV15 and TRBJ2-3): DAMVIQNPRYQVTQFGKPVTLSCSQTLNHNVMYWYQQKSSQAPKLLFHYYDKDFNNEADTPDNFQSRRPNTSFCFLDIRSPGLGDTAMYLCATSRVRGGRPTDTQYFGPGTRLTVL.

This clonotype was detected many times. The CDR3 spells CSVATTNTGELFF. The CDR3 nucleotides read TGCAGCGTCGCAACCACGAACACCGGGGAGCTGTTTTTT. This chain joins TRBV29-1 and TRBJ2-2, with unresolved D. V gave up 6 bases and J gave up 0 bases, with 8 bases separating them. Germline assignment: CDR1 SQVTM and CDR2 ANQGSEA. This CDR3 is 13 amino acids long.

This clonotype was observed many times. The chain joins TRBV11-1 to TRBJ1-1, with D tentatively TRBD1 (5 bases). The CDR3 length is 12 residues. From germline, CDR1 is SGHAT and CDR2 FQDESV (reference sequence). Trimming stripped 9 bases from V and 3 bases from J, with 11 bases between. The CDR3 DNA sequence: TGTGCCAGTTCATGGGGGTACACTGAAGCTTTCTTT. This translates into CASSWGYTEAFF.

This clonotype has just a few counts. The rearrangement joins TRBV12-3 or TRBV12-4 to TRBJ1-1; unclear D gene. V was clipped by 8 bases and J by 2 bases, with 9 bases between them. The CDR3 is made up of 12 amino acids. CDR3 loop: CASREGNTEAFF. The CDR3 nucleotides read TGTGCCAGCCGGGAGGGAAACACTGAAGCTTTCTTT.

There are many counts of this clonotype. The chain carries TRBV7-9 and TRBJ1-6, with TRBD1 matching 9 bases. The trim removed 6 bases at V and 7 bases at J, leaving 7 bases unmatched. The CDR3 is 15 amino acids. Germline loops: CDR1 SEHNR, CDR2 FQNEAQ (reference sequence). This CDR3 is CASSPPGQGNSPLHF. In DNA, the CDR3 is TGTGCCAGCAGTCCACCGGGACAGGGCAATTCACCCCTCCACTTT.

This clonotype was found many times. The chain couples TRBV7-3 to TRBJ2-7, with a weak D call TRBD1 (6 bases). CDR1 is SGHTA and CDR2 is FQGTGA in the germline V gene. The CDR3 has 15 residues. Trimming cost V 2 bases and J 2 bases, with 13 bases left between them. The CDR3: CASSLSGALPYEQYF. The CDR3 region has the DNA TGTGCCAGCAGCTTATCAGGGGCCCTTCCCTACGAGCAGTACTTC.

This clonotype was recorded many times. This chain uses TRBV5-1 with TRBJ2-3; 8 bases agree with TRBD2. With 5 bases clipped from V and 4 bases from J, the junction kept 3 bases outside the gene matches. Germline CDR1 is SGHRS and CDR2 is YFSETQ. The CDR3 contains 13 residues. CDR3 sequence (DNA): TGCGCCAGCAGACGGGGGGGCCCAGATACGCAGTATTTT. It specifies CASRRGGPDTQYF. Full variable domain (outside the CDR3, taken from reference TRBV5-1 and TRBJ2-3): KAGVTQTPRYLIKTRGQQVTLSCSPISGHRSVSWYQQTPGQGLQFLFEYFSETQRNKGNFPGRFSGRQFSNSRSEMNVSTLELGDSALYLCASRRGGPDTQYFGPGTRLTVL.

This clonotype was recorded at least ten times. V gene TRBV20-1 combines with J gene TRBJ2-7; TRBD2 might be the D (6 bases). The CDR3 has 13 residues. The V and J ends lost 5 bases and 9 bases respectively, with 20 bases between them. The germline V gene has CDR1 DFQATT and CDR2 SNEGSKA (reference sequence). In nucleotides, the CDR3 is TGCAGTGCTTTGACTAGTCCCACTCCGGGGCAGTACTTC. Its translation is CSALTSPTPGQYF.

This clonotype was seen at least ten times. The chain couples TRBV5-1 to TRBJ2-1; 8 bases match TRBD1. Germline V CDR1 and CDR2: SGHRS, YFSETQ. The CDR3 extends over 17 amino acids. J was trimmed by 0 bases and V by 4 bases; bases with no gene match: 9. The DNA for the CDR3 is TGCGCCAGCAGCACAGGACAGGGATCAAGCTCCTACAATGAGCAGTTCTTC. Its translation is CASSTGQGSSSYNEQFF.

There are many counts of this clonotype. This rearrangement joins TRBV9 to TRBJ2-7; a possible D gene is TRBD2 (7 bases). CDR1 and CDR2 from the germline V gene are SGDLS and YYNGEE. The length of the CDR3 is 16 residues. V was pared by 0 bases and J by 3 bases, with 16 bases between. The CDR3 spells CASSVDRGGSLYEQYF. The CDR3 DNA reads as TGTGCCAGCAGCGTAGACCGCGGGGGCTCTCTCTACGAGCAGTACTTC.

This clonotype was observed many times. This sequence joins TRBV12-5 and TRBJ2-4, with D unclear. Germline CDR1 reads LGHNT; CDR2 reads FRNRAP. The V end lost 6 bases, the J end lost 0 bases, and 3 bases lay between the germline ends. The CDR3 loop spans 12 amino acids. Here the CDR3 reads CASGTAKNIQYF. The CDR3 bases are TGTGCTAGTGGGACAGCCAAAAACATTCAGTACTTC. Looking up the rest from reference TRBV12-5 and TRBJ2-4 gives the full variable domain: DARVTQTPRHKVTEMGQEVTMRCQPILGHNTVFWYRQTMMQGLELLAYFRNRAPLDDSGMPKDRFSAEMPDATLATLKIQPSEPRDSAVYFCASGTAKNIQYFGAGTRLSVL.

Many counts were recorded for this clonotype. The rearrangement uses TRBV7-2 and TRBJ1-3, with D unresolved. Trimming left V 1 base short and J 2 bases short, with 6 bases between. Per germline, CDR1 SGHTA and CDR2 FQGNSA. The CDR3 has 14 amino acids. The CDR3 DNA reads TGTGCCAGCAGCTTAGTCCGGGCTGGAAACACCATATATTTT. Amino acids: CASSLVRAGNTIYF.

The gene calls are TRBV6-2 or TRBV6-3 and TRBJ2-2; D may be TRBD1 or TRBD2 (5 bases each). V was cut by 6 bases and J by 3 bases, with 26 bases left in between. Germline CDR1 MNHEY, CDR2 SVGEGT. This CDR3 comprises 19 residues. CDR3 sequence (DNA): TGTGCCAGCAGCTATCAGGCCGACCTTAGAGGGGCCTACACCGGGGAGCTGTTTTTT. It yields the protein CASSYQADLRGAYTGELFF.

In its sample, this clonotype was seen many times. CDR3 bases: TGCAGTGCTCCGACAGGTTTCGATGGCTACACCTTC. This gives the protein CSAPTGFDGYTF. The rearrangement joins TRBV20-1 to TRBJ1-2; D is possibly TRBD1 (6 bases). CDR3 size: 12 residues. The V gene lost 5 bases and the J gene lost 6 bases, with 13 bases spanning the gap. From germline, CDR1 is DFQATT and CDR2 SNEGSKA (reference sequence).